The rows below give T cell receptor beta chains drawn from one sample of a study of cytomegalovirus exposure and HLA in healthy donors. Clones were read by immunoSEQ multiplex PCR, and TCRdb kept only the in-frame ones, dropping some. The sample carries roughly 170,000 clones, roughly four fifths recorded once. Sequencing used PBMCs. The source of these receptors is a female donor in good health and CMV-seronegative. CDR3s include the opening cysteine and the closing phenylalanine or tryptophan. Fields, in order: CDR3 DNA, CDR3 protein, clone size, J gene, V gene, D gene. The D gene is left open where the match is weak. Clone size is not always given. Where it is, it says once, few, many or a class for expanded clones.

CDR3 DNA: TGCGCCAGCAGCCAAGATGGCAGGACTTACGCGAACACCGGGGAGCTGTTTTTT
CDR3 protein: CASSQDGRTYANTGELFF
clone size: -
J gene: TRBJ2-2
V gene: TRBV4-3
D gene: -

CDR3 DNA: TGTGCCAGCAGCCGCGGGGGGGTCTACTACACTGAAGCTTTCTTT
CDR3 protein: CASSRGGVYYTEAFF
clone size: -
J gene: TRBJ1-1
V gene: TRBV27
D gene: -

CDR3 DNA: TGTGCCGGCAGCCCCCGGACAGGATTAGGGGAGCTGTTTTTT
CDR3 protein: CAGSPRTGLGELFF
clone size: -
J gene: TRBJ2-2
V gene: TRBV9
D gene: TRBD1

CDR3 DNA: TGTGCCAGCAGTCCCGCGAAGGGGGGGAGGGAGACCCAGTACTTC
CDR3 protein: CASSPAKGGRETQYF
clone size: -
J gene: TRBJ2-5
V gene: TRBV6-5
D gene: -

CDR3 DNA: TGTGCCAGCAGCTGGACAGGGATATATGGCTACACCTTC
CDR3 protein: CASSWTGIYGYTF
clone size: once
J gene: TRBJ1-2
V gene: TRBV11-2
D gene: TRBD1

CDR3 DNA: TGCAGCGTTGTGACAGGGCCGTTGACAGATACGCAGTATTTT
CDR3 protein: CSVVTGPLTDTQYF
clone size: -
J gene: TRBJ2-3
V gene: TRBV29-1
D gene: TRBD1

CDR3 DNA: TGTGCCAGCAGCCGACTAGCGGGTCGAGAGACCCAGTACTTC
CDR3 protein: CASSRLAGRETQYF
clone size: -
J gene: TRBJ2-5
V gene: TRBV7-9
D gene: TRBD2

CDR3 DNA: TGCGCCAGCAGCTTGGACTTCTACGAGCAGTACTTC
CDR3 protein: CASSLDFYEQYF
clone size: few
J gene: TRBJ2-7
V gene: TRBV5-1
D gene: -

CDR3 DNA: TGTGCCAGCAGCTTAGCTGCGACAACGGGGACTGAAGCTTTCTTT
CDR3 protein: CASSLAATTGTEAFF
clone size: -
J gene: TRBJ1-1
V gene: TRBV11-2
D gene: -

CDR3 DNA: TGTGCCAGCAGTTACTCGTTGGCACAGGTGCAAGAGACCCAGTACTTC
CDR3 protein: CASSYSLAQVQETQYF
clone size: once
J gene: TRBJ2-5
V gene: TRBV6-5
D gene: -

CDR3 DNA: TGTGCCAGCAGTCCCTTAGAGCCGATCAGCACAGATACGCAGTATTTT
CDR3 protein: CASSPLEPISTDTQYF
clone size: -
J gene: TRBJ2-3
V gene: TRBV27
D gene: -

CDR3 DNA: TGTGCCAGCAGCACGACAGATATCCTTAACTATGGCTACACCTTC
CDR3 protein: CASSTTDILNYGYTF
clone size: few
J gene: TRBJ1-2
V gene: TRBV6-1
D gene: -

CDR3 DNA: TGTGCCAGCAGCGGAGGGAGACTCCTCAACTACGAGCAGTACTTC
CDR3 protein: CASSGGRLLNYEQYF
clone size: -
J gene: TRBJ2-7
V gene: TRBV7-8
D gene: -

CDR3 DNA: TGTGCCAGCAGCGCCCTAGCGGGAGGCCAAGAGACCCAGTACTTC
CDR3 protein: CASSALAGGQETQYF
clone size: once
J gene: TRBJ2-5
V gene: TRBV6-1
D gene: TRBD2

CDR3 DNA: TGTGCCAGCAGTAACTCCGGGACTACCATTGGACAGCAGTACTTC
CDR3 protein: CASSNSGTTIGQQYF
clone size: -
J gene: TRBJ2-7
V gene: TRBV6-5
D gene: TRBD2

CDR3 DNA: TGTGCCAGCAGTTTAACGGTGAACACTGAAGCTTTCTTT
CDR3 protein: CASSLTVNTEAFF
clone size: -
J gene: TRBJ1-1
V gene: TRBV6-6
D gene: -

CDR3 DNA: TGTGCCAGCAGTGAAGGGAAGCGGGGACACACCTACAATGAGCAGTTCTTC
CDR3 protein: CASSEGKRGHTYNEQFF
clone size: once
J gene: TRBJ2-1
V gene: TRBV25-1
D gene: -

CDR3 DNA: TGCGCCAGCAGCTTACAGGGCTTCCTCCTCTCTGGGGCCAACGGCCTGACTTTC
CDR3 protein: CASSLQGFLLSGANGLTF
clone size: -
J gene: TRBJ2-6
V gene: TRBV5-1
D gene: -

CDR3 DNA: TGTGCCACCAGCAGGGGTACCGGGACAGGGACCTACGAGCAGTACTTC
CDR3 protein: CATSRGTGTGTYEQYF
clone size: -
J gene: TRBJ2-7
V gene: TRBV15
D gene: TRBD1

CDR3 DNA: TGTGCCAGCAGTGAAGGACAGGGGGCGGGAAACACCTTC
CDR3 protein: CASSEGQGAGNTF
clone size: -
J gene: TRBJ1-2
V gene: TRBV6-1
D gene: TRBD1

CDR3 DNA: TGCGCCAGCAGCCAAGAACAGGGAATGGTCTTATCTGAAAAACTGTTTTTT
CDR3 protein: CASSQEQGMVLSEKLFF
clone size: -
J gene: TRBJ1-4
V gene: TRBV4-3
D gene: -

CDR3 DNA: TGTGCCAGCAGTGAAGCGGGTGGGGCAGGGTTGAAAGATACGCAGTATTTT
CDR3 protein: CASSEAGGAGLKDTQYF
clone size: -
J gene: TRBJ2-3
V gene: TRBV2
D gene: -

CDR3 DNA: TGTGCCAGCAGAAAGGCGGCGGGGGGGGGCTACGAGCAGTACTTC
CDR3 protein: CASRKAAGGGYEQYF
clone size: few
J gene: TRBJ2-7
V gene: TRBV6-5
D gene: TRBD2

CDR3 DNA: TGTGCCAGCAGCAGGGACTACCAAAAAAACATTCAGTACTTC
CDR3 protein: CASSRDYQKNIQYF
clone size: few
J gene: TRBJ2-4
V gene: TRBV9
D gene: TRBD2

CDR3 DNA: TGTGCCAGCAGCCAAGACCCAGGGAACTACGAGCAGTACTTC
CDR3 protein: CASSQDPGNYEQYF
clone size: -
J gene: TRBJ2-7
V gene: TRBV4-2
D gene: -